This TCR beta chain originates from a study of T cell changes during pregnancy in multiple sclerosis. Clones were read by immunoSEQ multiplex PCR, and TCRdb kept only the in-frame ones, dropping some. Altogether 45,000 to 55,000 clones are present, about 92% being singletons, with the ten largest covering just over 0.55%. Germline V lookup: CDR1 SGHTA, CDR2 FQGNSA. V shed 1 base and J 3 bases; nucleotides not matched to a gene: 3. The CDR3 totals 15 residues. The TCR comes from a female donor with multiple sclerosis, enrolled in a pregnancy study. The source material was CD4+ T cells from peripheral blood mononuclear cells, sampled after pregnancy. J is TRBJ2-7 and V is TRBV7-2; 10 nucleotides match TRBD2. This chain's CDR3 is CASSLEAGGNYEQYF. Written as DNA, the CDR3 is TGTGCCAGCAGCTTAGAAGCGGGAGGGAACTACGAGCAGTACTTC.